This TCR beta chain was sequenced during a study of blood T cell repertoires in COVID-19. Measured with immunoSEQ multiplex PCR; TCRdb has only the in-frame clones, and not every one. The data contain 300,000 to 400,000 clones, approximately 90% of them singletons. The sequenced sample was peripheral blood. This TCR derives from a man aged 30-40 years with COVID-19, enrolled during active disease.

The CDR3 bases are TGTGCCAGCAGCCAACGGGACTGGAATCAGCCCCAGCATTTT. This translates into CASSQRDWNQPQHF. The chain recombines TRBV3-1 (or the pseudogene TRBV3-2) with TRBJ1-5; tentative D call: TRBD1 (5 bases). The CDR3 is made up of 14 amino acids. The V and J ends lost 2 bases and 4 bases respectively, with 9 bases between them. Germline V lookup: CDR1 LGHDT, CDR2 YNNKEL (reference sequence).